This T cell receptor beta chain emerged from a study of T cell responses to AZD1222 COVID-19 vaccine. The V end lost 6 bases, the J end lost 4 bases, and 15 bases lay between the germline ends. The CDR3 runs 14 residues. In germline, CDR1 is MDHEN, CDR2 SYDVKM. The table lists this clone with a few counts. The antigen is undetermined. Study-wide results and limits: At baseline, just 5 or 6 AZD1222 recipients tested seropositive.

Generated by immunoSEQ multiplex PCR, the TCRdb table keeps only in-frame clones and is missing some. Of 160,000 or so clones detected, 88% appear once; the ten largest clones hold around 5.2%. The clonotype originates from an adult in good health. The source was peripheral blood, collected on day 0 of AZD1222 vaccination. The V and J genes are TRBV28 and TRBJ1-2, with a tentative D call TRBD1 (5 bases). The CDR3 DNA reads as TGTGCCAGCAGCGCATCAGGGTCCGGCTATGGCTACACCTTC. Residues: CASSASGSGYGYTF.